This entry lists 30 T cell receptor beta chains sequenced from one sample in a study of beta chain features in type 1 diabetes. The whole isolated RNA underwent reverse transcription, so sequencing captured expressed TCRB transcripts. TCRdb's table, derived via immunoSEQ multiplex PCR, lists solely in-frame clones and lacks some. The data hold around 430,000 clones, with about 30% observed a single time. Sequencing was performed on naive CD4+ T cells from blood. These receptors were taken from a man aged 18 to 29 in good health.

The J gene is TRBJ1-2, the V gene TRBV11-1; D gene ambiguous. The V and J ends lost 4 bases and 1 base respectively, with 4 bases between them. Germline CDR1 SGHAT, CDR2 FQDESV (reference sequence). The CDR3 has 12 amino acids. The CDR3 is CASSWGNYGYTF. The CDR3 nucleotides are TGTGCCAGCAGCTGGGGTAACTATGGCTACACCTTC.

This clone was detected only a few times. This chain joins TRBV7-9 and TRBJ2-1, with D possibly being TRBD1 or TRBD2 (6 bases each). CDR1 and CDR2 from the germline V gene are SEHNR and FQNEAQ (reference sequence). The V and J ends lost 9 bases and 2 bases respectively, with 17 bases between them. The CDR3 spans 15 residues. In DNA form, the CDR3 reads TGTGCCAGTTCAGATAAGGGGGGACCCTACAATGAGCAGTTCTTC. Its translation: CASSDKGGPYNEQFF.

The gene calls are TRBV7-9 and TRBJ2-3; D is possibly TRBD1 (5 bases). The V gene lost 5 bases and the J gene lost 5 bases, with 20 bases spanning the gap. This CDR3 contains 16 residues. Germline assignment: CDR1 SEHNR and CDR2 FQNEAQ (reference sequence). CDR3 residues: CASSQTVARQGDTQYF. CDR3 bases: TGTGCCAGCAGCCAAACGGTAGCTCGTCAGGGAGATACGCAGTATTTT.

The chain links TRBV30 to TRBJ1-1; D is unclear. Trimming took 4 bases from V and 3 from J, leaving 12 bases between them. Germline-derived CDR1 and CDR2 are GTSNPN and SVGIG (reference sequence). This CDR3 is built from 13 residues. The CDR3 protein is CAWNPGGHTEAFF. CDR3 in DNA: TGTGCCTGGAATCCGGGCGGCCACACTGAAGCTTTCTTT.

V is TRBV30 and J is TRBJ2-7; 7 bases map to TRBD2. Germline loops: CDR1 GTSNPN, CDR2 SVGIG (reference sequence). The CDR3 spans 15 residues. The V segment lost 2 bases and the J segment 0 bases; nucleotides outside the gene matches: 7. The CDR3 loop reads CAWSFGGSVSYEQYF. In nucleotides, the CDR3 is TGTGCCTGGAGTTTCGGCGGGAGCGTCTCCTACGAGCAGTACTTC.

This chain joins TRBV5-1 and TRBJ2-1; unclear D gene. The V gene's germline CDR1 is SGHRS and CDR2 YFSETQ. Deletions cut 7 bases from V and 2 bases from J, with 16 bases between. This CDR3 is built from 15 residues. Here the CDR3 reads CASASDGYPYNEQFF. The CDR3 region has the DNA TGCGCCAGCGCCTCGGACGGGTACCCCTACAATGAGCAGTTCTTC.

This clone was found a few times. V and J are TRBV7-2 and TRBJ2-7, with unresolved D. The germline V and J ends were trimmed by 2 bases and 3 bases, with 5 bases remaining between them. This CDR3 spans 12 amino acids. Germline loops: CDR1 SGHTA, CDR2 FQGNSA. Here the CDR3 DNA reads TGTGCCAGCAGCTTACCCTACTACGAGCAGTACTTC. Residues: CASSLPYYEQYF.

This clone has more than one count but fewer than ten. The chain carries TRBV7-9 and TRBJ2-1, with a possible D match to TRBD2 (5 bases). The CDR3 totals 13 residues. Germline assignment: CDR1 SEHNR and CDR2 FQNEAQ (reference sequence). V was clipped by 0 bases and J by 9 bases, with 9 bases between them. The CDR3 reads CASSLARAGEQFF. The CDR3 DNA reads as TGTGCCAGCAGCTTAGCGCGGGCCGGTGAGCAGTTCTTC.

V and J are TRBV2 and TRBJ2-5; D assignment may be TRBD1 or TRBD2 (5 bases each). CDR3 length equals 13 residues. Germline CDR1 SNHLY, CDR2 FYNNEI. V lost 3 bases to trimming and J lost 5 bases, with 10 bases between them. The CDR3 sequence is CASSESGTETQYF. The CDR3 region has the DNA TGTGCCAGCAGTGAGTCGGGGACGGAGACCCAGTACTTC. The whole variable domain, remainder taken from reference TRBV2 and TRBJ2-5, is EPEVTQTPSHQVTQMGQEVILRCVPISNHLYFYWYRQILGQKVEFLVSFYNNEISEKSEIFDDQFSVERPDGSNFTLKIRSTKLEDSAMYFCASSESGTETQYFGPGTRLLVL.

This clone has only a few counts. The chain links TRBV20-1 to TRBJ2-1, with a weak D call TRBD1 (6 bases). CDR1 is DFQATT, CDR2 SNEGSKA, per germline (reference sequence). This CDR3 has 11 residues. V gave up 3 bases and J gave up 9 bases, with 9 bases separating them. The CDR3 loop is CSASAGVEQFF. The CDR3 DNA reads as TGCAGTGCTAGTGCAGGGGTTGAGCAGTTCTTC.

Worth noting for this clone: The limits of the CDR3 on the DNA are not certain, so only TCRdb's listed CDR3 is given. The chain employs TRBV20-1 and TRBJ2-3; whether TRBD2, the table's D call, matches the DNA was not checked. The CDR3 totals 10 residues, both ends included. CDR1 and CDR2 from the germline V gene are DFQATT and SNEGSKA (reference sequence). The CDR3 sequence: CSTSGDTQYF.

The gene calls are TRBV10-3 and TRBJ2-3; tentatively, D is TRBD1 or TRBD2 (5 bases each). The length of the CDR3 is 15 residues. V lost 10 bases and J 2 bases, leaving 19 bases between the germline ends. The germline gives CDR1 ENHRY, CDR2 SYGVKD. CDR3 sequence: CATGGRGGATDTQYF. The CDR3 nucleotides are TGTGCCACCGGCGGGCGAGGTGGGGCCACAGATACGCAGTATTTT.

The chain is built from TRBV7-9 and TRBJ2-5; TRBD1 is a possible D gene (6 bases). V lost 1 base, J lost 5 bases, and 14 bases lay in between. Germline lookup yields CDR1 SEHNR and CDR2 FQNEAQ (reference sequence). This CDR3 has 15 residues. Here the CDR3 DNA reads TGTGCCAGCAGCTTAGGTACAGGGTCGTACGAGACCCAGTACTTC. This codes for CASSLGTGSYETQYF. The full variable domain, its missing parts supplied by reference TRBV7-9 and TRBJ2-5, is DTGVSQNPRHKITKRGQNVTFRCDPISEHNRLYWYRQTLGQGPEFLTYFQNEAQLEKSRLLSDRFSAERPKGSFSTLEIQRTEQGDSAMYLCASSLGTGSYETQYFGPGTRLLVL.

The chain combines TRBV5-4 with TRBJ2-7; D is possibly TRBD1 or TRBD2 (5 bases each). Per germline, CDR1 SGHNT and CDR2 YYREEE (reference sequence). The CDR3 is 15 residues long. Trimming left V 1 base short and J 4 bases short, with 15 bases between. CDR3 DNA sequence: TGTGCCAGCAGCTTGACGGGACCTGCGGATTACGAGCAGTACTTC. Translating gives CASSLTGPADYEQYF.

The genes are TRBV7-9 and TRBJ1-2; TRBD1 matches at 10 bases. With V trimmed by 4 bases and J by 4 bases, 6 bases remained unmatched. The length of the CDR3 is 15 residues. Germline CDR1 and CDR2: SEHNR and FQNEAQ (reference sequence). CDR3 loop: CASSSGQGGFYGYTF. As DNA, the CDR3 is TGTGCCAGCAGCTCTGGACAGGGGGGATTCTATGGCTACACCTTC.

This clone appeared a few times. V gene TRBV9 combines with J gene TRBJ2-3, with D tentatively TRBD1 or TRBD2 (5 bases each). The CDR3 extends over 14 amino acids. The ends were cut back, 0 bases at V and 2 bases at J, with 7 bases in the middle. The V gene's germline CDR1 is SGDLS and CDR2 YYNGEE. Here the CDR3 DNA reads TGTGCCAGCAGCGTAGCGGGGACCACAGATACGCAGTATTTT. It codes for CASSVAGTTDTQYF.

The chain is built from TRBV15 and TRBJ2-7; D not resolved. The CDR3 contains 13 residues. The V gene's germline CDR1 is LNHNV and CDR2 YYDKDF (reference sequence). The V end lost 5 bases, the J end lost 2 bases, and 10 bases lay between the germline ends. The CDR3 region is CATSSGLAYEQYF. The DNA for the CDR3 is TGTGCCACCAGCTCCGGGTTAGCCTACGAGCAGTACTTC.

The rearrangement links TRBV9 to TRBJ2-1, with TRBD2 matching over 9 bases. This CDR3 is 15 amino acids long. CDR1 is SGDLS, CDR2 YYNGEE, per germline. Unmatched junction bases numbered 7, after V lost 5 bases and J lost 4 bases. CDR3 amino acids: CASSSGSPTYNEQFF. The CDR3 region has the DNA TGTGCCAGCAGTAGCGGGAGCCCAACTTACAATGAGCAGTTCTTC.

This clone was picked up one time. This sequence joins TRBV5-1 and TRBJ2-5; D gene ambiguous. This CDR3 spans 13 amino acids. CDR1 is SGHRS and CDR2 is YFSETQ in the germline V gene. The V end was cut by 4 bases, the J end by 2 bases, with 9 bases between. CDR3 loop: CASSGTVQETQYF. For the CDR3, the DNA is TGCGCCAGCAGCGGTACGGTACAAGAGACCCAGTACTTC.

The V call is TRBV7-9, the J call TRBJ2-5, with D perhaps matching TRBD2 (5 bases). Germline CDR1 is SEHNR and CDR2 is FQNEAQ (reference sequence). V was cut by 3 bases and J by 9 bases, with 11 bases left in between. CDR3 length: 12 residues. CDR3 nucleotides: TGTGCCAGCAGCTTTCCTTTGGAGGCCCAGTACTTC. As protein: CASSFPLEAQYF.

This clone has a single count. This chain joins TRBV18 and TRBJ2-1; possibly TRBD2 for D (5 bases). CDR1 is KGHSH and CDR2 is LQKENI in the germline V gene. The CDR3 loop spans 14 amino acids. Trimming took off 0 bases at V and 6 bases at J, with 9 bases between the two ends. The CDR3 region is CASSPPQLVNEQFF. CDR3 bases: TGTGCCAGCTCACCACCGCAACTAGTCAATGAGCAGTTCTTC.

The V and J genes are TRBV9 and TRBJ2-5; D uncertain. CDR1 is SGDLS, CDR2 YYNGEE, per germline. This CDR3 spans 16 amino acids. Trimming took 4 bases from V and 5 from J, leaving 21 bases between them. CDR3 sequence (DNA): TGTGCCAGCAGCTCCCGGACCGGAAATTCGGCCGAGACCCAGTACTTC. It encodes CASSSRTGNSAETQYF.

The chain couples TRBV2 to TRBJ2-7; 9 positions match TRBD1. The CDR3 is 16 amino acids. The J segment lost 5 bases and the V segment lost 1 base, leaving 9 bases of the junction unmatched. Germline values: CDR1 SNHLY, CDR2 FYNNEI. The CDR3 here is CASSEDSGTGHHEQYF. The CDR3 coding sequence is TGTGCCAGCAGTGAAGATTCCGGGACAGGGCACCACGAGCAGTACTTC.

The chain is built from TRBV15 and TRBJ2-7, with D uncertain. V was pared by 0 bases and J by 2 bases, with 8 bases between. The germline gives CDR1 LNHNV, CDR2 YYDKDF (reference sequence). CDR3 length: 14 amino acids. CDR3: CATSRDPIPYEQYF. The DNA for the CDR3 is TGTGCCACCAGCAGAGATCCCATTCCCTACGAGCAGTACTTC.

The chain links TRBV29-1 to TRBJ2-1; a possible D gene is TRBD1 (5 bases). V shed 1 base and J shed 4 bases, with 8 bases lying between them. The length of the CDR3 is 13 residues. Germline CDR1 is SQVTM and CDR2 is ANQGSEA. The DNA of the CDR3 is TGCAGCGTTGAAGGTCGGACATACAATGAGCAGTTCTTC. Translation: CSVEGRTYNEQFF.

DNA of the CDR3: TGTGCCAGCAGTGAAATTCGCGGAACCACAGATACGCAGTATTTT. This translates into CASSEIRGTTDTQYF. This chain connects TRBV25-1 to TRBJ2-3; D remains unclear. CDR3 length: 15 amino acids. The V end was cut by 2 bases, the J end by 2 bases, with 11 bases between. The V gene's germline CDR1 is MGHDK and CDR2 SYGVNS.

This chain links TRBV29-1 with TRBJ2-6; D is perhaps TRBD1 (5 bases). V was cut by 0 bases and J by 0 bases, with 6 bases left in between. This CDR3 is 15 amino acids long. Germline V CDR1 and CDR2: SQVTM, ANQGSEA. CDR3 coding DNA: TGCAGCGTTGAAGAGGGGCGCTCTGGGGCCAACGTCCTGACTTTC. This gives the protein CSVEEGRSGANVLTF. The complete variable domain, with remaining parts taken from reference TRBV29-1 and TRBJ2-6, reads SAVISQKPSRDICQRGTSLTIQCQVDSQVTMMFWYRQQPGQSLTLIATANQGSEATYESGFVIDKFPISRPNLTFSTLTVSNMSPEDSSIYLCSVEEGRSGANVLTFGAGSRLTVL.

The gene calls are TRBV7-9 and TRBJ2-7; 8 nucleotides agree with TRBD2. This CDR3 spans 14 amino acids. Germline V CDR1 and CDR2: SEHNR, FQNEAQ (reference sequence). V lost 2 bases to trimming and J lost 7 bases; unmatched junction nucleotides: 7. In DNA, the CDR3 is TGTGCCAGCAGCTTAATGTCGCTAGCGGGTGAGCAGTACTTC. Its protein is CASSLMSLAGEQYF.

The CDR3, as DNA: TGCAGCGTTATGCAAGGGGACGAAAAACTGTTTTTT. It yields the protein CSVMQGDEKLFF. The chain uses TRBV29-1 and TRBJ1-4; perhaps TRBD1 as D (5 bases). Germline CDR1 and CDR2: SQVTM and ANQGSEA. This CDR3 contains 12 residues. The V end was cut by 5 bases, the J end by 8 bases, with 12 bases between.

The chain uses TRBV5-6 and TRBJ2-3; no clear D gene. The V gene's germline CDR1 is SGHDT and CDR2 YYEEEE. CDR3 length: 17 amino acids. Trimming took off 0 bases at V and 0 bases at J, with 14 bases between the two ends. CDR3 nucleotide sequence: TGTGCCAGCAGCTTGGCGTCCTGGGCTACTAGCACAGATACGCAGTATTTT. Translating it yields CASSLASWATSTDTQYF. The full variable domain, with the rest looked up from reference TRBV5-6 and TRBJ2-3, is DAGVTQSPTHLIKTRGQQVTLRCSPKSGHDTVSWYQQALGQGPQFIFQYYEEEERQRGNFPDRFSGHQFPNYSSELNVNALLLGDSALYLCASSLASWATSTDTQYFGPGTRLTVL.